The clone carrying this T cell receptor beta chain was found a few times. The antigen is not known. Sequencing used immunoSEQ multiplex PCR; TCRdb keeps in-frame clones, though not all of them. The sample includes 150,000 to 200,000 clones, more than 70% of them seen just once. The sample belongs to a study of cytotoxic CD8 clonotypes in ibrutinib-treated CLL. Overall study context: Across samples, productive templates numbered 200,000 to 300,000 and productive rearrangements reached 80,000 to 95,000 on average.

Study-level results: Public clonotypes were seen rarely and were contracted or stable on treatment. Clonality was elevated at ibrutinib response and had returned toward baseline at progression.

CDR1 is MNHEY, CDR2 SMNVEV, per germline (reference sequence). CDR3 length equals 17 residues. J gave up 4 bases and V 1 base, and 10 bases lay outside the gene matches. About 2.1 micrograms of genomic DNA (from cryopreserved PBMCs) were used for TCR beta libraries. The sequencing here drew on PBMCs, taken at disease progression, from a patient treated with ibrutinib. The chain has TRBV27 and TRBJ2-1; 7 bases map to TRBD2. The clonotype was recovered from a human donor with chronic lymphocytic leukemia. This CDR3 is CASSLFFGGRAYNEQFF. The CDR3 nucleotides are TGTGCCAGCAGTTTATTTTTCGGGGGGAGAGCTTACAATGAGCAGTTCTTC.